This T cell receptor beta chain was found in a study of OX40 agonist ivuxolimab in advanced cancers. In the study overall: In this cohort, patients received ivuxolimab, an agonistic anti-OX40 (CD134) antibody.

Germline V gene data show CDR1 as MRHNA and CDR2 as SNTAGT. This CDR3 has 14 amino acids. V was pared by 3 bases and J by 0 bases, with 5 bases between. Profiled with immunoSEQ multiplex PCR; TCRdb holds only in-frame clones, not every one. Among 65,000 or so clones listed, around 83% were seen once. This clone was observed a few times. Other DNA sequences in the sample encode the same CDR3. This sequence was found in an adult with an advanced solid tumor such as melanoma, head and neck, liver or kidney cancer. This chain joins TRBV6-4 and TRBJ2-2; D ambiguous. The sequenced sample was CD4+ or CD8+ T cells sorted from blood, obtained in a trial of the OX40 agonist ivuxolimab. The CDR3 reads CASSEVANTGELFF. CDR3 DNA: TGTGCCAGCAGTGAGGTGGCGAACACCGGGGAGCTGTTTTTT.